This entry lists 20 T cell receptor beta chains sequenced from one sample in a study of glioma-infiltrating T cells. Amplification of TCR alpha and beta CDR3 regions from RNA used iRepertoire nested multiplex PCR. TCRdb independently ran MiXCR on the multiplex PCR reads; one entry per CDR3 protein. The table shows around 100,000 distinct CDR3 sequences, with less than 30% occurring only once. The sequenced sample was glioma tissue, nonneoplastic brain tissue, or PBMCs (not recorded which). These TCRs come from a human donor with low-grade glioma or glioblastoma, undergoing nonglioma brain surgery, or in good health (not recorded which).

This clonotype was counted many times. The chain has TRBV7-3 and TRBJ2-3; no reliable D call. From germline, CDR1 is SGHTA and CDR2 FQGTGA. The length of the CDR3 is 13 residues. The V end lost 5 bases, the J end lost 4 bases, and 10 bases lay between the germline ends. CDR3 amino acids: CASSVMDPDTQYF. DNA of the CDR3: TGTGCCAGCAGCGTTATGGATCCAGATACGCAGTATTTT.

The gene calls are TRBV5-1 and TRBJ1-4; D might be TRBD1 (5 bases). Germline V lookup: CDR1 SGHRS, CDR2 YFSETQ. This CDR3 is built from 14 residues. V shed 4 bases and J shed 3 bases, with 10 bases lying between them. The DNA of the CDR3 is TGCGCCAGCAGCGAGGGGAGCCCTAATGAAAAACTGTTTTTT. Residues: CASSEGSPNEKLFF.

Many counts were recorded for this clonotype. This chain connects TRBV4-2 to TRBJ1-5, with D unresolved. Trimming stripped 0 bases from V and 0 bases from J, with 6 bases between. The CDR3 extends over 15 amino acids. CDR1 and CDR2 from the germline V gene are LGHNA and YNFKEQ. The CDR3 bases are TGTGCCAGCAGCCAAGACCAGAGTAGCAATCAGCCCCAGCATTTT. It codes for CASSQDQSSNQPQHF.

Comment on this clonotype: This may be a read error, as it is one base from a much larger clone. The V call is TRBV19, the J call TRBJ2-3; D call uncertain. In germline, CDR1 is LNHDA, CDR2 SQIVND (reference sequence). The CDR3 runs to 14 residues. Trimming stripped 7 bases from V and 3 bases from J, with 14 bases between. The CDR3: CASNENGLTDTQYF. In nucleotides, the CDR3 is TGTGCCAGTAACGAGAACGGCTTGACAGATACGCAGTATTTT. The full variable domain, in which reference TRBV19 and TRBJ2-3 provide the parts outside the CDR3, is DGGITQSPKYLFRKEGQNVTLSCEQNLNHDAMYWYRQDPGQGLRLIYYSQIVNDFQKGDIAEGYSVSREKKESFPLTVTSAQKNPTAFYLCASNENGLTDTQYFGPGTRLTVL.

The sample holds many counts of this clonotype. V and J are TRBV27 and TRBJ2-3; a weak D match, TRBD2 (6 bases). The CDR3 contains 15 residues. Germline V gene sequence: CDR1 MNHEY, CDR2 SMNVEV (reference sequence). The germline V and J ends were trimmed by 5 bases and 0 bases, with 12 bases remaining between them. This CDR3 is CASSTGVASTDTQYF. The CDR3 DNA is TGTGCCAGCAGTACGGGGGTCGCTAGCACAGATACGCAGTATTTT.

The rearrangement uses TRBV7-2 and TRBJ1-2; D gene ambiguous. Trimming took off 5 bases at V and 4 bases at J, with 17 bases between the two ends. The germline V gene has CDR1 SGHTA and CDR2 FQGNSA. The CDR3 sequence is 15 residues long. CDR3 in amino acids: CASSPFGLVRYGYTF. In DNA, the CDR3 is TGTGCCAGCAGCCCCTTCGGGTTGGTTCGCTATGGCTACACCTTC.

In regard to this clonotype: A much more abundant neighbour one base away suggests this may be a read error. This chain joins TRBV19 and TRBJ1-2, with a weak D call TRBD1 (6 bases). The CDR3 runs to 13 residues. Looked up from germline, CDR1 is LNHDA and CDR2 is SQIVND (reference sequence). This chain's CDR3 is CATKQGPNYGYAF. The CDR3, as DNA: TGTGCCACCAAACAGGGCCCTAACTATGGCTACGCCTTC.

In this sample, this clonotype turned up a few times. The genes are TRBV7-6 and TRBJ1-1; tentative D call: TRBD1 (5 bases). The CDR3 is 11 amino acids. The germline V and J ends were trimmed by 4 bases and 7 bases, with 7 bases remaining between them. CDR1 and CDR2 from the germline V gene are SGHVS and FNYEAQ. The CDR3 DNA reads as TGTGCCAGCAGCTCAGGGTATGAAGCTTTCTTT. Translated: CASSSGYEAFF. Filled out from reference TRBV7-6 and TRBJ1-1, the complete variable domain reads GAGVSQSPRYKVTKRGQDVALRCDPISGHVSLYWYRQALGQGPEFLTYFNYEAQQDKSGLPNDRFSAERPEGSISTLTIQRTEQRDSAMYRCASSSGYEAFFGQGTRLTVV.

This clonotype was seen a few times. The CDR3 region has the DNA TGTGCTAGTGGTTTGGTATATGGTGGGCCTACAGATACGCAGTATTTT. Its protein product is CASGLVYGGPTDTQYF. The chain has TRBV12-5 and TRBJ2-3, with D hard to call. CDR1 is LGHNT and CDR2 is FRNRAP in the germline V gene. The CDR3 has 16 amino acids. Trimming cost V 0 bases and J 3 bases, with 13 bases left between them.

The rearrangement joins TRBV2 to TRBJ1-3; D ambiguous. The CDR3 runs to 14 residues. V was pared by 4 bases and J by 2 bases, with 9 bases between. From germline, CDR1 is SNHLY and CDR2 FYNNEI. CDR3 coding DNA: TGTGCCAGCAGTGGGGGAAACACTGGAAACACCATATATTTT. Translated: CASSGGNTGNTIYF.

This clonotype showed up many times. This chain links TRBV3-1 with TRBJ1-5; no clear D gene. The germline V gene has CDR1 LGHDT and CDR2 YNNKEL (reference sequence). The CDR3 covers 14 residues. V was shortened by 0 bases and J by 16 bases, with 19 bases between the two germline ends. The CDR3 spells CASSQDLGRRPEHF. CDR3 DNA sequence: TGTGCCAGCAGCCAAGATCTCGGGCGGCGACCCGAACATTTT.

The gene calls are TRBV7-2 and TRBJ1-1; D remains ambiguous. Germline CDR1 and CDR2: SGHTA and FQGNSA. This CDR3 is 14 amino acids long. Deletions cut 5 bases from V and 1 base from J, with 11 bases between. This CDR3 is CASSRNVENTEAFF. The DNA for the CDR3 is TGTGCCAGCAGCCGTAATGTAGAGAACACTGAAGCTTTCTTT. The variable domain in full, completed from reference TRBV7-2 and TRBJ1-1, reads GAGVSQSPSNKVTEKGKDVELRCDPISGHTALYWYRQSLGQGLEFLIYFQGNSAPDKSGLPSDRFSAERTGGSVSTLTIQRTQQEDSAVYLCASSRNVENTEAFFGQGTRLTVV.

There are many counts of this clonotype. The V and J genes are TRBV6-2 or TRBV6-3 and TRBJ2-7; 7 bases are a match to TRBD1. This CDR3 is 15 amino acids long. Trimming took 0 bases from V and 7 from J; bases not matched to a gene: 9. CDR1 is MNHEY and CDR2 is SVGEGT in the germline V gene. The CDR3 DNA reads TGTGCCAGCAGTTACTCACCGAAGGGGGCGCGGGAGCAGTACTTC. It specifies CASSYSPKGAREQYF.

This clonotype has more than one count but fewer than ten. The chain employs TRBV12-3 or TRBV12-4 and TRBJ1-1; no definite D call. V lost 7 bases and J 4 bases, leaving 13 bases between the germline ends. This CDR3 is built from 13 residues. CDR3 in amino acids: CASKRVLSTEAFF. The CDR3 DNA follows: TGTGCCAGCAAAAGGGTTCTCAGCACTGAAGCTTTCTTT.

This clonotype was observed a few times. This chain uses TRBV4-1 with TRBJ2-7; D is perhaps TRBD1 (7 bases). The CDR3 consists of 16 residues. V lost 4 bases, J lost 0 bases, and 16 bases lay in between. Germline values: CDR1 MGHRA, CDR2 YSYEKL. The CDR3 loop reads CASSRTTGQNSYEQYF. The CDR3 DNA reads as TGCGCCAGCAGCCGGACTACGGGACAGAACTCCTACGAGCAGTACTTC.

This clonotype has ten or more counts. In DNA form, the CDR3 reads TGTGCCATCAGTGATTTAGCGGGGGGATCCACAGATACGCAGTATTTT. Its protein is CAISDLAGGSTDTQYF. The chain couples TRBV10-3 to TRBJ2-3; 10 bases match TRBD2. Germline-derived CDR1 and CDR2 are ENHRY and SYGVKD. The V gene end was trimmed by 3 bases and the J gene end by 2 bases; junction bases not matched to a gene: 5. The CDR3 spans 16 residues.

In DNA, the CDR3 is TGCAGCGTGGGGGCGGGAATGAACACTGAAGCTTTCTTT. This encodes CSVGAGMNTEAFF. V gene TRBV29-1 combines with J gene TRBJ1-1, with D tentatively TRBD1 (6 bases). The CDR3 covers 13 residues. Trimming shortened V by 6 bases and J by 0 bases, and 11 bases separated the two germline ends. CDR1 and CDR2 from the germline V gene are SQVTM and ANQGSEA.

This clonotype has ten or more counts. The rearrangement joins TRBV4-1 to TRBJ1-5; D gene unclear. V lost 4 bases and J lost 4, with 11 bases in between. The CDR3 spans 14 residues. Germline-derived CDR1 and CDR2 are MGHRA and YSYEKL. The CDR3 protein is CASSPEESNQPQHF. DNA for the CDR3: TGCGCCAGCAGCCCCGAGGAGTCTAATCAGCCCCAGCATTTT.

This clonotype was counted a single time. The chain is built from TRBV5-6 and TRBJ2-3, with a weak D call TRBD1 (6 bases). Germline CDR1 is SGHDT and CDR2 is YYEEEE. The CDR3 is made up of 16 amino acids. Trimming removed 7 bases at V and 2 bases at J, with 20 bases between. DNA for the CDR3: TGTGCCAGCGCCCCGATGGGGGCGCGGAACACAGATACGCAGTATTTT. Amino acids: CASAPMGARNTDTQYF.

There are a few counts of this clonotype. This sequence joins TRBV14 and TRBJ1-2; D call uncertain. The CDR3 loop spans 13 amino acids. The germline CDR1 and CDR2 sequences are SGHDN and FVKESK. Trimming took off 5 bases at V and 4 bases at J, with 11 bases between the two ends. This CDR3 reads CASSAVIAYGYTF. CDR3 bases: TGTGCCAGCAGCGCGGTTATTGCCTATGGCTACACCTTC. Full variable domain (remainder filled in from reference TRBV14 and TRBJ1-2): EAGVTQFPSHSVIEKGQTVTLRCDPISGHDNLYWYRRVMGKEIKFLLHFVKESKQDESGMPNNRFLAERTGGTYSTLKVQPAELEDSGVYFCASSAVIAYGYTFGSGTRLTVV.